This T cell receptor (beta chain) is from a study of T cells in Graves' hyperthyroidism and ophthalmopathy. TCR beta CDR3 region amplification was performed from RNA transcripts. TCR CDR3 underwent first-round RT-PCR with the HTBI primer set. From the multiplex PCR reads, TCRdb called clonotypes with MiXCR, one entry per CDR3 protein. This table holds hundreds of thousands of distinct CDR3 sequences, more than 45% found once. Trimming cost V 0 bases and J 6 bases, with 10 bases left between them. This CDR3 is 14 amino acids long. The germline CDR1 and CDR2 sequences are SGDLS and YYNGEE. The sample taken for sequencing was peripheral blood or thyroid tissue (not recorded which). The TCR originated in a woman under 30 with Graves' hyperthyroidism. The genes are TRBV9 and TRBJ1-5, with D unresolved. Here the CDR3 DNA reads TGTGCCAGCAGCGTAGATGATGTCGGTCAGCCCCAGCATTTT. The encoded protein is CASSVDDVGQPQHF.